This T cell receptor beta chain was identified during a study of monozygotic twins with inflammatory bowel disease. cDNA encoding TCRalpha and TCRbeta underwent two nested PCRs of around 15 and 10 cycles, each of which was followed by bead purification. Reanalyzing the 5' RACE reads, TCRdb keeps one entry per CDR3 protein, without DNA. This repertoire includes a few hundred thousand distinct CDR3 sequences. Study-level findings and limits: IBD patients, compared with healthy twins, shared fewer clonotypes with others (especially with disease activity).

On this clonotype itself: Antigen unknown.

The CDR3 has 11 amino acids. CDR1 is SGHTA, CDR2 FQGNSA, per germline. Sequenced input: blood. The clonotype was recovered from a human donor with ulcerative colitis or Crohn's disease, or a healthy co-twin of an affected twin (not recorded which). This chain uses TRBV7-2 with TRBJ2-7; TCRdb indicates TRBD1, and absent DNA this call remains unverified. The CDR3 is CASSPLAEQYF.